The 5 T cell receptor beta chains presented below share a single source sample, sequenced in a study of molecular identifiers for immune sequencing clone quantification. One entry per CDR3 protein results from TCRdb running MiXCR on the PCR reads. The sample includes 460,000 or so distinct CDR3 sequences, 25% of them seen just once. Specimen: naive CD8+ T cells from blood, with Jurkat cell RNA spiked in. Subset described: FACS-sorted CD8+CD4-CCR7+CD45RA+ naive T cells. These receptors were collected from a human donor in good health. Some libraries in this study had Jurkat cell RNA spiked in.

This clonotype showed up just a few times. DNA of the CDR3: TGTGCCAGCAGCCAACGGGCAGGGGCGTTAGAAAAACTGTTTTTT. Translated, it gives CASSQRAGALEKLFF. This chain joins TRBV13 and TRBJ1-4; weak D call: TRBD1 (6 bases). CDR3 size: 15 residues. The germline CDR1 and CDR2 sequences are PRHDT and FYEKMQ (reference sequence). V lost 5 bases and J lost 8, with 18 bases in between.

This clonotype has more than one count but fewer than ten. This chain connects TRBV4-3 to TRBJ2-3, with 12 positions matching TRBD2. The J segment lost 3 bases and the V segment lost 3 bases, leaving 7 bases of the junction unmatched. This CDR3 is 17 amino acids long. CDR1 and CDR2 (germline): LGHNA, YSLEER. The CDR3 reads CASSQYLAGGPTDTQYF. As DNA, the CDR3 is TGCGCCAGCAGCCAGTACCTAGCGGGGGGGCCGACAGATACGCAGTATTTT.

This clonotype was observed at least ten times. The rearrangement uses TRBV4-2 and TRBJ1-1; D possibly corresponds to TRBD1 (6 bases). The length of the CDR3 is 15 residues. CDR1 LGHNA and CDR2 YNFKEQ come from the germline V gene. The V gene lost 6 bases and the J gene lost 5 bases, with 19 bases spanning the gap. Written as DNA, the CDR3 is TGTGCCAGCAGTCAGACTAGGACAGTGTGGACTGAAGCTTTCTTT. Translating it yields CASSQTRTVWTEAFF.

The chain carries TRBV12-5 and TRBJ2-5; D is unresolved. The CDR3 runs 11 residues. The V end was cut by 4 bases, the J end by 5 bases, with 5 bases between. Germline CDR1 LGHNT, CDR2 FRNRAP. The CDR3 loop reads CASGSLETQYF. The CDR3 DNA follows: TGTGCTAGTGGTTCCCTGGAGACCCAGTACTTC.

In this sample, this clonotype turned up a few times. The CDR3 nucleotides are TGTGCCAGCAGCTCGACAGGGACGGTTAACTATGGCTACACCTTC. Translated: CASSSTGTVNYGYTF. The rearrangement links TRBV7-9 to TRBJ1-2; 7 bases map to TRBD1. CDR1 and CDR2 from the germline V gene are SEHNR and FQNEAQ (reference sequence). The CDR3 runs to 15 residues. V was pared by 4 bases and J by 1 base, with 6 bases of the junction left unmatched.